These T cell receptor beta chains were read from a single sample in a study of patients and donors after allogeneic stem cell transplantation. TCRdb ran MiXCR on the RT-PCR reads and lists one entry per CDR3 protein. The table records about 150,000 distinct CDR3 sequences, approximately 40% of them present only once. Sequenced input: blood, either unsorted or a sorted T cell fraction (not recorded which). The receptors were sampled from a human donor who was either an allogeneic HSCT recipient or a stem cell or donor lymphocyte infusion donor (not recorded which). It is not recorded whose cells these are; they may come from a transplant donor. CDR3s include the opening cysteine and the closing phenylalanine or tryptophan. D genes are given only for firm matches. Some rows have no size entry. The others give once, few or many, or a class for an expanded clone.

cdr3_length | j_call | clone_size | d_call | v_call | cdr3_nt | cdr3_aa
12 | TRBJ1-2 | . | . | TRBV29-1 | TGCAGCGTTGAGAACGGAAACTATGGCTACACCTTC | CSVENGNYGYTF
15 | TRBJ1-4 | . | . | TRBV5-1 | TGCGCCAGCAGCTTGGAGGGCAGGCCCATTGAAAAACTGTTTTTT | CASSLEGRPIEKLFF
15 | TRBJ1-1 | few | . | TRBV3-1 | TGTGCCAGCAGCCGAAGCGTAATGGGGAACACTGAAGCTTTCTTT | CASSRSVMGNTEAFF
15 | TRBJ1-1 | . | . | TRBV6-6 | TGTGCCAGCAGTTACTCGACGTTGCGCAGCACTGAAGCTTTCTTT | CASSYSTLRSTEAFF
14 | TRBJ1-2 | . | . | TRBV3-1 | TGTGCCAGCAGCCAAGGGACAGTAGTCTATGGCTACACCTTC | CASSQGTVVYGYTF
15 | TRBJ1-6 | . | . | TRBV4-3 | TGCGCCAGCAGCCAAGATAACGGGCAGGGTTCACCCCTCCACTTT | CASSQDNGQGSPLHF
15 | TRBJ2-7 | . | TRBD1 | TRBV29-1 | TGCAGCACCGCCCTTACAGGGGGCGCCTTGGACGAGCAGTACTTC | CSTALTGGALDEQYF
14 | TRBJ1-5 | . | . | TRBV7-2 | TGTGCCAGCAGCTTAACTGGGGGCGCTAGGCCCCAGCATTTT | CASSLTGGARPQHF
15 | TRBJ2-7 | . | TRBD1 | TRBV5-5 | TGTGCCAGCAGCTTTGGGACAGGGGGACCCTACGAGCAGTACTTC | CASSFGTGGPYEQYF
14 | TRBJ1-1 | . | TRBD1 | TRBV28 | TGTGCCAGCAGTGTATCCGGGACAGGGGACGTAGCTTTCTTT | CASSVSGTGDVAFF
13 | TRBJ2-1 | . | . | TRBV5-1 | TGCGCCAGCAGCTTGGGCTCTGGCGATGAGCAGTTCTTC | CASSLGSGDEQFF
16 | TRBJ2-3 | few | . | TRBV5-6 | TGTGCCAGCAGCACCTCAGGGTTATTCGGGACAGATACGCAGTATTTT | CASSTSGLFGTDTQYF
14 | TRBJ2-5 | . | . | TRBV6-2/TRBV6-3 | TGTGCCAGCAGTTACTGGGGAGCTCAAGAGACCCAGTACTTC | CASSYWGAQETQYF
16 | TRBJ1-6 | . | . | TRBV29-1 | TGCAGCGTTGAAGAAAGTCGCCGGAGGGGAGGTTCACCCCTCCACTTT | CSVEESRRRGGSPLHF
15 | TRBJ1-2 | . | . | TRBV18 | TGTGCCAGCTCACCGTGGGGCAGGGAGGACTATGGCTACACCTTC | CASSPWGREDYGYTF
13 | TRBJ2-7 | few | . | TRBV3-1 | TGTGCCAGCAGCCAAGGGTTAGCCTACGAGCAGTACTTC | CASSQGLAYEQYF
13 | TRBJ2-3 | once | . | TRBV7-6 | TGTGCCAGCAGCCAAGCAGGGGTGGCTACGCAGTATTTT | CASSQAGVATQYF
13 | TRBJ2-3 | . | TRBD1 | TRBV5-1 | TGCGCCAGCGGACAGGGGAGCACAGATACGCAGTATTTT | CASGQGSTDTQYF
15 | TRBJ2-1 | . | TRBD1 | TRBV3-1 | TGTGCCAGCAGCCACGGGACAGGGAGGGACAATGAGCAGTTCTTC | CASSHGTGRDNEQFF
15 | TRBJ2-1 | . | TRBD1 | TRBV12-3/TRBV12-4 | TGTGCCAGCCGAAGGGGACAGTCGACCTACAATGAGCAGTTCTTC | CASRRGQSTYNEQFF
14 | TRBJ2-1 | . | TRBD2 | TRBV4-3 | TGCGCCAGCAGCCAAGATACGAGCGGGGGGCCGGAGTTCTTC | CASSQDTSGGPEFF
12 | TRBJ1-2 | . | . | TRBV20-1 | TGCAGTGATACACAGGGATCAAAAGGCTACACCTTC | CSDTQGSKGYTF
14 | TRBJ2-1 | . | . | TRBV7-2 | TGTGCCAGCAGCTTAGTAGGGGGCTACAATGAGCAGTTCTTC | CASSLVGGYNEQFF
15 | TRBJ1-6 | . | TRBD1 | TRBV5-1 | TGCGCCAGCAGCCCTGACAGGGGGCTCTATTCACCCCTCCACTTT | CASSPDRGLYSPLHF
15 | TRBJ1-4 | few | . | TRBV4-3 | TGCGCCAGCAGCTCCCGGGGAGGGGTAGGGGAAAAACTGTTTTTT | CASSSRGGVGEKLFF
16 | TRBJ1-6 | . | TRBD1 | TRBV20-1 | TGCAGTGCTACGGGACAGAACCCACCCGGTAATTCACCCCTCCACTTT | CSATGQNPPGNSPLHF
13 | TRBJ1-1 | . | . | TRBV6-5 | TGTGCCAGCAGCTCCCATGCCCGAGCTGAAGCTTTCTTT | CASSSHARAEAFF
16 | TRBJ1-2 | few | . | TRBV7-2 | TGTGCCAGCAGCTTAGAAGGGTCGGCAGTTCGGCATGGCTACACCTTC | CASSLEGSAVRHGYTF
14 | TRBJ2-2 | . | . | TRBV12-3/TRBV12-4 | TGTGCCAGCAGTTTCGGTTGGGGCACCGGGGAGCTGTTTTTT | CASSFGWGTGELFF
14 | TRBJ1-1 | . | . | TRBV12-3/TRBV12-4 | TGTGCCAGCAGTTTAGTGGGACTGAACACTGAAGCTTTCTTT | CASSLVGLNTEAFF
16 | TRBJ1-6 | few | TRBD1 | TRBV5-5 | TGTGCCAGCAGCTTTCGAGGGGGCGCGGATAATTCACCCCTCCACTTT | CASSFRGGADNSPLHF
14 | TRBJ2-1 | . | . | TRBV5-1 | TGCGCCAGCAGCCCTTCACCGGGTCCCCTGGAGCAGTTCTTC | CASSPSPGPLEQFF
14 | TRBJ1-1 | . | . | TRBV18 | TGTGCCAGCTCACTGTCAGGGACTAACACTGAAGCTTTCTTT | CASSLSGTNTEAFF
11 | TRBJ2-1 | . | . | TRBV29-1 | TGCAGCGTTGCCCAGGACTGGGAGCAGTTCTTC | CSVAQDWEQFF
15 | TRBJ1-6 | . | TRBD1 | TRBV5-5 | TGTGCCAGCAGCTTCGGGACAGGTGACAATTCACCCCTCCACTTT | CASSFGTGDNSPLHF
16 | TRBJ2-2 | . | . | TRBV12-3/TRBV12-4 | TGTGCCAGCAGTTTAGTACTTTCCGCGAACACCGGGGAGCTGTTTTTT | CASSLVLSANTGELFF
15 | TRBJ1-1 | few | . | TRBV7-6 | TGTGCCAGCAGCTTAGGGGAGCAGGGCGGGACTGAAGCTTTCTTT | CASSLGEQGGTEAFF
17 | TRBJ2-5 | once | TRBD2 | TRBV7-9 | TGTGCCAGCAGCCGATCACGTTCCGGGACTAGGGGAGAGACCCAGTACTTC | CASSRSRSGTRGETQYF
18 | TRBJ2-1 | . | TRBD1 | TRBV7-3 | TGTGCCAGCAGCTTAAGGGGTACCAGGGGGCGGTTGAGGAATGAGCAGTTCTTC | CASSLRGTRGRLRNEQFF
17 | TRBJ1-6 | . | . | TRBV11-3 | TGTGCCAGCAGCTCGAGGATCTGGAGCTCCTATAATTCACCCCTCCACTTT | CASSSRIWSSYNSPLHF
15 | TRBJ1-1 | . | . | TRBV4-2 | TGTGCCAGCAGCCAAGAGAAAGTCCCGGGGGCTGAAGCTTTCTTT | CASSQEKVPGAEAFF
16 | TRBJ1-4 | . | TRBD1 | TRBV4-3 | TGCGCCAGCAGCCAAGATCTGGACAGGGCAGTAGAAAAACTGTTTTTT | CASSQDLDRAVEKLFF
16 | TRBJ2-3 | few | TRBD2 | TRBV27 | TGTGCCAGCAGTTTATACGCGGGGGGGCCGTTAGATACGCAGTATTTT | CASSLYAGGPLDTQYF
13 | TRBJ1-6 | once | TRBD1 | TRBV30 | TGTGCCTGGGGAGACAGGGGGCATTCACCCCTCCACTTT | CAWGDRGHSPLHF
14 | TRBJ2-1 | many | TRBD2 | TRBV6-1 | TGTGCCAGCAGTTTCAGCGGGGGGGCAGGTGAGCAGTTCTTC | CASSFSGGAGEQFF
14 | TRBJ1-1 | . | . | TRBV5-1 | TGCGCCAGCAGCTCCTGGCTGGGGAACACTGAAGCTTTCTTT | CASSSWLGNTEAFF